This T cell receptor (beta chain) emerged from a study of early T cells in non-severe SARS-CoV-2 infection. Attachment of unique molecular identifiers was made to individual cDNA molecules. TCRdb used MiXCR to reprocess the 5' RACE reads, holding one entry per CDR3 protein. The profile shows approximately 29,000 distinct CDR3 sequences, approximately 6.6% of them singletons. This clonotype has at least ten counts. Material: whole blood, obtained at baseline. This clonotype was obtained from an adult who was a healthcare worker with PCR-confirmed SARS-CoV-2 infection or an uninfected control (not recorded which).

In nucleotides, the CDR3 is TGTGCCTGGAGTTTCATGGCAAACACCGGGGAGCTGTTTTTT. Translation gives CAWSFMANTGELFF. V is TRBV30 and J is TRBJ2-2; D remains ambiguous. Deletions cut 2 bases from V and 2 bases from J, with 9 bases between. CDR1 and CDR2 (germline): GTSNPN, SVGIG (reference sequence). The CDR3 runs to 14 residues.